This T cell receptor (beta chain) derives from a study of blood T cell repertoires in COVID-19 (dated by TCRdb to 2019 to 2021). Describing the broader study: Samples covering the acute and convalescent phases of COVID-19 were provided by collaborators in the United States, Italy and Spain. The repertoires were released in a freely available public database meant as a resource for research on the immune response to SARS-CoV-2. The material from the prospective study consisted of cDNA or gDNA derived from T cells, B-cell-depleted T cells, or PBMCs. Where available, HLA class I and class II types were taken from metadata supplied by the sample provider and were not determined by assay-based typing. The sample metadata nearly always contained a de-identified subject ID, COVID-19 status, age in years and sex. The dataset comprised deeply sampled blood TCRbeta repertoires from subjects exposed to, actively infected with, or recovered from COVID-19. The samples were drawn from the first 160 participants of the ongoing ImmuneRACE study and from 950 to 1,500 subjects provided by 6 global collaborators.

For CDR1 and CDR2, the germline V gene (reference sequence) lists LNHDA and SQIVND. V and J are trimmed by 4 bases and 3 bases, and the gene matches miss 5 bases of the junction. The CDR3 holds 14 amino acids from the cysteine to the phenylalanine. Only CDR3 DNA remains: 42 bases, in frame from the first base. TCRbeta CDR3 regions were amplified from genomic DNA using the immunoSEQ Assay, a bias-controlled multiplex PCR. On the study's bioinformatics: The number of nucleated cells in each sample was estimated from the amplification of reference gene primers within the assay. To quantify the absolute abundance of each unique TCRbeta CDR3 rearrangement, sequence reads were collapsed and filtered. For each sample, productive Simpson clonality was calculated as the square root of Simpson's diversity index across productive rearrangements. What TCRdb holds here is the immuneACCESS table cut down to in-frame rearrangements. Part of the clones is not present; checked against another copy, under half of the missing clones reflect an unresolved V gene, and the others are unexplained. V, J and clone size are those of that table, while D and trimming were read from the DNA. The table for this sample lists 200,000 to 250,000 clones; roughly 90% of them were counted only once. The top ten clonotypes cover 3.5% to 5% of the sample.

In the prospective study, participants were about 18 to 100 years old, resided in 24 geographic areas of the United States, and were enrolled through a virtual design. In the prospective study, cohorts were assigned on the basis of participant-reported clinical history obtained from a screening survey and a study questionnaire. ImmuneRACE Cohort 3 recovered participants were defined by two consecutive negative NP/OP PCR tests, healthcare professional clearance, or symptom resolution. In the prospective study, mobile phlebotomists collected whole blood, serum and a nasopharyngeal or oropharyngeal swab from each participant. Prospective study participants could optionally give additional blood draws and questionnaires over an approximately two-month period. Before DNA extraction, prospective study blood samples were shipped either frozen or at room temperature. The full study reports these points: How much clinical and demographic metadata was included differed by source and by participant, and the metadata was provided uncurated.

Concerning this clone: The antigen it binds to is not known. No much larger clonotype is one base removed from it; base qualities were not supplied.

Here the chain combines TRBV19 and TRBJ2-7; 8 middle bases align to TRBD2. The source is a woman aged 25 to 39 who had recovered from COVID-19. Sequencing was done on a sample of PBMCs or T cells enriched from blood (not recorded which). The CDR3 protein is CASSTTGTSYEQYF. The DNA reads as follows: TGTGCCAGTAGTACCACCGGGACTAGCTACGAGCAGTACTTC.